One sample yielded the 32 T cell receptor beta chains listed below, sequenced in a study of CD8+CD57+ T cells in acquired aplastic anemia. Profiles of TCR beta VDJ and CDR3 were generated from a genomic DNA template. TCRdb analysed the reads with MiXCR anew, one entry per CDR3 protein. The sample has some 170,000 distinct CDR3 sequences, under 55% seen once. An expansion of CD8+CD57+ cells by flow cytometry had been shown in patients chosen for sequencing. Sequencing used sorted CD4+, CD8+, or CD8+CD57+ T cells (not recorded which) from PBMCs. The source of these receptors is a human donor with aplastic anemia.

The J gene is TRBJ2-7, the V gene TRBV7-2, with TRBD2 matching 14 bases. The junction had 6 bases not matched to a gene; V was cut back by 5 bases and J by 6 bases. CDR3 length: 15 residues. Germline V CDR1 and CDR2: SGHTA, FQGNSA. The CDR3 coding sequence is TGTGCCAGCAGCCCAACCGGACTAGCGGGAGGCGAGCAGTACTTC. This encodes CASSPTGLAGGEQYF.

In its sample, this clonotype was seen many times. The V gene is TRBV20-1, the J gene TRBJ1-2, with D maybe TRBD1 (6 bases). There are 14 residues in the CDR3. Trimming pared 6 bases from V and 0 bases from J, leaving 14 bases between. CDR1 DFQATT and CDR2 SNEGSKA come from the germline V gene (reference sequence). DNA for the CDR3: TGCAGTGCACCAACGACAGGAGCTAACTATGGCTACACCTTC. Translated: CSAPTTGANYGYTF.

The chain joins TRBV20-1 to TRBJ2-3; TRBD2 matches 10 bases. CDR1 and CDR2 (germline): DFQATT, SNEGSKA (reference sequence). The junction had 6 bases not matched to a gene; V was cut back by 3 bases and J by 3 bases. The CDR3 length is 15 residues. CDR3 sequence: CSASRLAGVTDTQYF. The CDR3 DNA follows: TGCAGTGCTAGTCGGCTAGCGGGGGTTACAGATACGCAGTATTTT.

On this clonotype itself: A read error may produce the germline difference seen at one junction end. The chain uses TRBV19 and TRBJ2-5, with 11 bases matching TRBD2. The CDR3 consists of 18 residues. The germline V gene has CDR1 LNHDA and CDR2 SQIVND (reference sequence). The CDR3 DNA reads TGTGCCAGTAGCTCAAGGGTGACTAGCGGGGTATGTGGGGAGACCCGGTACTTC. Translation gives CASSSRVTSGVCGETRYF.

This clonotype was observed a few times. The J gene is TRBJ2-7, the V gene TRBV24-1; D is unresolved. Deletions cut 2 bases from V and 2 bases from J, with 0 bases between. This CDR3 is 11 amino acids long. CDR1 KGHDR and CDR2 SFDVKD come from the germline V gene. The chain's CDR3 is CATSDSYEQYF. The CDR3 DNA follows: TGTGCCACCAGTGATTCCTACGAGCAGTACTTC.

The chain is built from TRBV19 and TRBJ2-7; 8 bases are a match to TRBD1. CDR1 and CDR2 (germline): LNHDA, SQIVND (reference sequence). There are 14 residues in the CDR3. Losses at the gene ends were 5 bases for V and 4 bases for J; bases not matched to a gene: 7. In DNA form, the CDR3 reads TGTGCCAGTAGTCCAGGGACAGGAATTTACGAGCAGTACTTC. This sequence encodes CASSPGTGIYEQYF. Looking up the rest from reference TRBV19 and TRBJ2-7 gives the full variable domain: DGGITQSPKYLFRKEGQNVTLSCEQNLNHDAMYWYRQDPGQGLRLIYYSQIVNDFQKGDIAEGYSVSREKKESFPLTVTSAQKNPTAFYLCASSPGTGIYEQYFGPGTRLTVT.

This chain uses TRBV15 with TRBJ1-6, with D perhaps TRBD1 (6 bases). In germline, CDR1 is LNHNV, CDR2 YYDKDF (reference sequence). The CDR3 covers 16 residues. V lost 1 base, J lost 9 bases, and 16 bases lay in between. The CDR3 sequence is CATSRAGTLIRSPLHF. The CDR3 DNA follows: TGTGCCACCAGCAGAGCCGGGACACTTATACGTTCACCCCTCCACTTT.

Only a few counts were recorded for this clonotype. The chain combines TRBV7-2 with TRBJ2-3; no firm D call. The CDR3 extends over 12 amino acids. From germline, CDR1 is SGHTA and CDR2 FQGNSA. Trimming took 4 bases from V and 2 from J, leaving 4 bases between them. CDR3 amino acids: CASSSYTDTQYF. The CDR3 DNA is TGTGCCAGCAGCTCCTACACAGATACGCAGTATTTT.

Comment on this clonotype: In this CDR3 the conserved last residue, phenylalanine or tryptophan, is missing, so a read error is likely. In nucleotides, the CDR3 is TGTGCTACAGCGGGGAGGCGTCAAGAGACCCAGTACATC. Its translation: CATAGRRQETQYI. V gene TRBV7-2 combines with J gene TRBJ2-5, with TRBD2 identical over 7 bases. The CDR3 is 13 residues long. Per the germline V gene, CDR1 is SGHTA and CDR2 is FQGNSA.

J is TRBJ1-2 and V is TRBV7-9, with D possibly being TRBD1 (6 bases). Germline CDR1 is SEHNR and CDR2 is FQNEAQ (reference sequence). Trimming stripped 5 bases from V and 4 bases from J, with 14 bases between. The CDR3 is 14 amino acids. CDR3 in amino acids: CASSHRVLGYGYTF. In DNA form, the CDR3 reads TGTGCCAGCAGCCACAGGGTGCTGGGCTATGGCTACACCTTC.

About this clonotype itself: At one of its ends the junction is not consistent with the germline gene, which may arise from a read error. The chain joins TRBV5-4 to TRBJ2-7, with D possibly TRBD1 on 6 matching bases. Germline V lookup: CDR1 SGHNT, CDR2 YYREEE (reference sequence). CDR3 size: 14 residues. This CDR3 is CASGFGDTRYEQYF. CDR3 nucleotides: TGTGCCAGCGGCTTTGGGGACACCCGCTACGAGCAGTACTTC.

In this sample, this clonotype turned up many times. This chain links TRBV29-1 with TRBJ2-1; 16 nucleotides match TRBD2. V shed 4 bases, J shed 9 bases, and the junction held 6 bases outside the gene matches. Germline lookup yields CDR1 SQVTM and CDR2 ANQGSEA. The CDR3 loop spans 15 amino acids. DNA of the CDR3: TGCAGCGTTGCGGGACTAGCGGGGGGGTACGTTGAGCAGTTCTTC. This translates into CSVAGLAGGYVEQFF.

The V gene is TRBV10-1, the J gene TRBJ2-5; 11 bases line up with TRBD2. The trim removed 7 bases at V and 5 bases at J, leaving 3 bases unmatched. The germline CDR1 and CDR2 sequences are WNHNN and SYGVQD (reference sequence). This CDR3 region has 13 residues. This CDR3 is CASISGGAETQYF. Here the CDR3 DNA reads TGCGCCAGCATTAGCGGGGGGGCTGAGACCCAGTACTTC.

This sequence joins TRBV29-1 and TRBJ1-5; D unresolved. The CDR3 is 11 amino acids. Per germline, CDR1 SQVTM and CDR2 ANQGSEA. Between the trimmed V and J ends, which lost 8 bases and 7 bases, there was a span of 12 bases. The CDR3 nucleotides read TGCAGCTCAAGTGTGGGACAGCCCCAGCATTTT. Its protein is CSSSVGQPQHF.

J is TRBJ2-2 and V is TRBV12-3 or TRBV12-4, with TRBD2 identical over 7 bases. This CDR3 has 16 residues. V was pared by 7 bases and J by 5 bases, with 13 bases of the junction left unmatched. CDR3 region: CASTKGGGGDTGELFF. As DNA, the CDR3 is TGTGCCAGCACCAAGGGTGGTGGGGGGGATACCGGGGAGCTGTTTTTT.

In this sample, this clonotype turned up many times. This CDR3 reads CASRDPGQGADGYTF. CDR3 DNA: TGTGCCAGCAGAGATCCGGGACAGGGGGCAGATGGCTACACCTTC. This chain joins TRBV6-1 and TRBJ1-2, with TRBD1 matching 12 bases. With 6 bases clipped from V and 6 bases from J, the junction kept 8 bases outside the gene matches. The CDR3 covers 15 residues. The V gene's germline CDR1 is MNHNS and CDR2 SASEGT.

This clonotype occurred many times. This chain links TRBV5-1 with TRBJ2-2; 9 bases are a match to TRBD2. The CDR3 runs to 15 residues. Germline CDR1 and CDR2: SGHRS and YFSETQ. The J segment lost 4 bases and the V segment lost 4 bases, leaving 5 bases of the junction unmatched. The CDR3 sequence: CASSGSGGPTGELFF. The CDR3 DNA follows: TGCGCCAGCAGCGGTAGCGGGGGACCCACCGGGGAGCTGTTTTTT. The full variable domain, completed using reference TRBV5-1 and TRBJ2-2, is KAGVTQTPRYLIKTRGQQVTLSCSPISGHRSVSWYQQTPGQGLQFLFEYFSETQRNKGNFPGRFSGRQFSNSRSEMNVSTLELGDSALYLCASSGSGGPTGELFFGEGSRLTVL.

CDR3 region: CASSAGFEGVGEQYF. In DNA, the CDR3 is TGTGCCAGCAGTGCGGGGTTCGAAGGGGTGGGAGAGCAGTACTTC. The rearrangement uses TRBV25-1 and TRBJ2-7, with D perhaps matching TRBD1 or TRBD2 (5 bases each). CDR3 length: 15 residues. Germline V lookup: CDR1 MGHDK, CDR2 SYGVNS. V dropped 4 bases and J dropped 7 bases, with 20 bases sitting between them.

The CDR3, as DNA: TGTGCCAGCAGTTCTGCCCCCGGGGGGGGGGATACTGAAGCTTTCTTT. This gives the protein CASSSAPGGGDTEAFF. This chain links TRBV6-2 or TRBV6-3 with TRBJ1-1; maybe TRBD1 (5 bases). From germline, CDR1 is MNHEY and CDR2 SVGEGT. The CDR3 sequence is 16 residues long. V was clipped by 4 bases and J by 5 bases, with 20 bases between them.

The chain carries TRBV20-1 and TRBJ2-7; TRBD2 matches 11 bases. Germline V gene sequence: CDR1 DFQATT, CDR2 SNEGSKA (reference sequence). The CDR3 runs to 14 residues. The junction had 4 bases not matched to a gene; V was cut back by 6 bases and J by 0 bases. The CDR3 nucleotides read TGCAGTGCCCTGACTAGCGGGGTCTCCTACGAGCAGTACTTC. It translates to CSALTSGVSYEQYF.

This sequence joins TRBV7-2 and TRBJ1-2, with D hard to call. The CDR3 is 15 amino acids. Trimming left V 1 base short and J 5 bases short, with 14 bases between. The germline CDR1 and CDR2 sequences are SGHTA and FQGNSA. CDR3 in amino acids: CASSLGAARGYGYTF. For the CDR3, the DNA is TGTGCCAGCAGCTTAGGGGCTGCCCGCGGGTATGGCTACACCTTC.

This clonotype was detected a few times. V usage is TRBV7-8 and J usage is TRBJ2-7, with D perhaps matching TRBD1 (7 bases). Germline loops: CDR1 SGHVS, CDR2 FQNEAQ. The V gene lost 5 bases and the J gene lost 3 bases, with 20 bases spanning the gap. The CDR3 is 16 amino acids. CDR3 nucleotides: TGTGCCAGCAGCACGACCAGGGGGGAAAACCTCTACGAGCAGTACTTC. This codes for CASSTTRGENLYEQYF.

The CDR3 reads CASSRGTGSYNEQFF. In nucleotides, the CDR3 is TGCGCCAGCAGCCGCGGGACAGGATCCTACAATGAGCAGTTCTTC. This sequence joins TRBV4-3 and TRBJ2-1; the match to TRBD1 covers 8 bases. The CDR3 extends over 15 amino acids. CDR1 and CDR2 (germline): LGHNA, YSLEER. The ends lost 4 bases at V and 1 base at J; junction bases unmatched: 3.

V usage is TRBV20-1 and J usage is TRBJ1-4; the D is unclear. Germline CDR1 reads DFQATT; CDR2 reads SNEGSKA (reference sequence). Trimming removed 0 bases from V and 10 bases from J, with 18 bases in between. This CDR3 has 15 residues. The CDR3 reads CSARDTNFITGKLFF. CDR3 DNA sequence: TGCAGTGCTAGAGATACTAACTTTATCACGGGAAAACTGTTTTTT.

The V call is TRBV20-1, the J call TRBJ2-7; weak D call: TRBD1 (6 bases). CDR3 size: 16 residues. The V gene's germline CDR1 is DFQATT and CDR2 SNEGSKA (reference sequence). Trimming took off 1 base at V and 2 bases at J, with 18 bases between the two ends. The DNA of the CDR3 is TGCAGTGCTAGAGGGGGCCTCACAGGGAAACCCTACGAGCAGTACTTC. Translation: CSARGGLTGKPYEQYF.

The rearrangement uses TRBV20-1 and TRBJ1-2; D might be TRBD1 (6 bases). Germline V gives CDR1 DFQATT, CDR2 SNEGSKA (reference sequence). V was trimmed by 1 base and J by 4 bases, leaving 16 bases between them. The CDR3 is made up of 15 amino acids. The CDR3 coding sequence is TGCAGTGCTAGAGTTTCGGACAGAACGTCCTATGGCTACACCTTC. Residues: CSARVSDRTSYGYTF.

In its sample, this clonotype was seen many times. As DNA, the CDR3 is TGCGCCAGCAGCCAACTTCTGGGAGGACTAGCGGGAGCCTACAATGAGCAGTTCTTC. It encodes CASSQLLGGLAGAYNEQFF. The gene calls are TRBV4-1 and TRBJ2-1; TRBD2 aligns across 13 bases. After removal of 2 bases from V and 2 bases from J, the junction contained 9 bases not matched to a gene. The length of the CDR3 is 19 residues. CDR1 and CDR2 (germline): MGHRA, YSYEKL.

Concerning this clonotype itself: One base away lies a much larger clone, so this may be a sequencing read error. The chain couples TRBV5-1 to TRBJ1-2; D not certain. The CDR3 runs to 15 residues. The germline V and J ends were trimmed by 0 bases and 7 bases, with 16 bases remaining between them. The germline gives CDR1 SGHRS, CDR2 YFSETQ. Written as DNA, the CDR3 is TGCGCCAGCAGCTTGGCCGGTCGGAGGGCGAGTGGCTACACCTTC. Encoded protein: CASSLAGRRASGYTF.

This CDR3 is CASSFPPGRGAGNTIYF. Written as DNA, the CDR3 is TGTGCCAGCAGCTTCCCCCCCGGCAGGGGGGCAGGAAACACCATATATTTT. The rearrangement joins TRBV11-1 to TRBJ1-3; TRBD1 matches at 7 bases. Germline lookup yields CDR1 SGHAT and CDR2 FQDESV (reference sequence). The CDR3 loop spans 17 amino acids. V lost 3 bases to trimming and J lost 4 bases; unmatched junction nucleotides: 12.

This clonotype occurred many times. The chain joins TRBV5-6 to TRBJ1-4; TRBD1 aligns across 8 bases. The CDR3 contains 15 residues. The V and J ends lost 3 bases and 8 bases, in that order; junction bases with no gene match: 9. Germline CDR1 reads SGHDT; CDR2 reads YYEEEE. CDR3 protein: CASSSPGWTGEKLFF. CDR3 DNA sequence: TGTGCCAGCAGCTCCCCAGGCTGGACAGGGGAAAAACTGTTTTTT.

A single count supports this clonotype. This chain links TRBV20-1 with TRBJ1-3; TRBD1 is a possible D gene (6 bases). Trimming shortened V by 6 bases and J by 4 bases, and 22 bases separated the two germline ends. This CDR3 region has 16 residues. Looked up from germline, CDR1 is DFQATT and CDR2 is SNEGSKA (reference sequence). The CDR3 nucleotides are TGCAGTGCCAGCAGCTCCATAGGGGGATCCGGAAACACCATATATTTT. Its translation is CSASSSIGGSGNTIYF.

The chain recombines TRBV6-1 with TRBJ2-2; 10 positions match TRBD2. The CDR3 spans 18 residues. Germline lookup yields CDR1 MNHNS and CDR2 SASEGT. After removal of 5 bases from V and 1 base from J, the junction contained 10 bases not matched to a gene. For the CDR3, the DNA is TGTGCCAGCAGTACTCCTAGCGGGGGACCGAAGAACACCGGGGAGCTGTTTTTT. It encodes CASSTPSGGPKNTGELFF.